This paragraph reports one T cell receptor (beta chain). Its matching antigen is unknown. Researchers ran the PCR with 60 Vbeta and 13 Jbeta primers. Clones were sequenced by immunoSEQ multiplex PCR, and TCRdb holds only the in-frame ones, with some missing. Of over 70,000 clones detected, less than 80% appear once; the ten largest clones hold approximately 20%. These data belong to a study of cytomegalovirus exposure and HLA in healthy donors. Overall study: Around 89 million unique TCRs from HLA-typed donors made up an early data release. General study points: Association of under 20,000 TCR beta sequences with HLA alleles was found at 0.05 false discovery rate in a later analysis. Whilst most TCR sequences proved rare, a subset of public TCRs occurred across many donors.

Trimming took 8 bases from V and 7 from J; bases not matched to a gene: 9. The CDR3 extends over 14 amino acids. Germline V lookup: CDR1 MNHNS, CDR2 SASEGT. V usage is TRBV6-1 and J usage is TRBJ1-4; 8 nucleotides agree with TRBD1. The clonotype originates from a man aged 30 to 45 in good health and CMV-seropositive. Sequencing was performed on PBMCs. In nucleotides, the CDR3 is TGTGCCAGCTTGTGGGGACAGGAGGGTGAAAAACTGTTTTTT. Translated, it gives CASLWGQEGEKLFF.